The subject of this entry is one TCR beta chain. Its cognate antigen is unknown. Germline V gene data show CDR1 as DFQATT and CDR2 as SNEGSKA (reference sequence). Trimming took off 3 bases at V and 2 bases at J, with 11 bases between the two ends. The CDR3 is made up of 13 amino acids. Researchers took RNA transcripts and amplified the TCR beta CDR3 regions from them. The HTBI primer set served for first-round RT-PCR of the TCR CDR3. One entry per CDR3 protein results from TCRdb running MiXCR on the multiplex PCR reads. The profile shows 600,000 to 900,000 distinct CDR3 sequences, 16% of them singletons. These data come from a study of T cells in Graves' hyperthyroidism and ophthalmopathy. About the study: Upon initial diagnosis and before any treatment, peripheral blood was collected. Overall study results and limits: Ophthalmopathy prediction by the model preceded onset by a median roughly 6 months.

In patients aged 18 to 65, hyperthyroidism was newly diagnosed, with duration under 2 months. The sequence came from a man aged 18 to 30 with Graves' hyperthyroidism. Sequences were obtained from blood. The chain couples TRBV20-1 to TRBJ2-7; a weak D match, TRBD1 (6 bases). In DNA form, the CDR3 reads TGCAGTGCTAGGACGGACAGTACCTACGAGCAGTACTTC. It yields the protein CSARTDSTYEQYF.